The 3 T cell receptor beta chains below come from one sample, sequenced in a study of T cells in Graves' hyperthyroidism and ophthalmopathy (dated by TCRdb to about 2019). The protocol used for the library was multiplex PCR. The sequencer listed for this sample is Illumina HiSeq 2000. The TCR beta CDR3 regions were amplified from RNA transcripts. For the first round of RT-PCR on the TCR CDR3, the HTBI primer set was used together with the Qiagen OneStep RT-PCR kit. TCRdb reanalyzed the raw reads on its own, using fastp at Q25 for trimming and MiXCR for clone calling, and kept in-frame beta chains. One record per CDR3 amino acid sequence lists the most common genes and DNA. This sample is represented by approximately 400,000 distinct CDR3 sequences; about 15% of them were singletons. The biggest ten clones account for just under 8% of the sample. The specimen was blood. The receptors come from a woman in her late teens or twenties with Graves' hyperthyroidism.

The table lists this clonotype with a few counts. The rearrangement links TRBV4-1 to TRBJ2-7, with TRBD2 matching 10 bases. The junction had 5 bases not matched to a gene; V was cut back by 2 bases and J by 4 bases. Germline V gives CDR1 MGHRA, CDR2 YSYEKL. CDR3 length: 15 residues. The CDR3 region has the DNA TGCGCCAGCAGCCAACTAGCGGGAGCCGTTTACGAGCAGTACTTC. Translating gives CASSQLAGAVYEQYF.

Ten or more counts support this clonotype. The J gene is TRBJ1-5, the V gene TRBV12-3 or TRBV12-4; D possibly corresponds to TRBD1 (6 bases). The V and J ends lost 6 bases and 5 bases respectively, with 17 bases between them. This CDR3 has 15 residues. In DNA form, the CDR3 reads TGTGCCAGCAGCCAAGAACAGGGTTGGGATCAGCCCCAGCATTTT. This gives the protein CASSQEQGWDQPQHF.

This clonotype was seen at least ten times. This chain links TRBV6-2 or TRBV6-3 with TRBJ1-1; unclear D gene. V was cut by 0 bases and J by 6 bases, with 11 bases left in between. CDR3 size: 14 residues. Germline V gene lookup returns CDR1 MNHEY and CDR2 SVGEGT. CDR3 nucleotide sequence: TGTGCCAGCAGTTACTCCCAGTCTACAGCTGAAGCTTTCTTT. This gives the protein CASSYSQSTAEAFF.